These T cell receptor beta chains were read from a single sample in a study of blood T cell repertoires in COVID-19. Produced via immunoSEQ multiplex PCR; TCRdb's table is partial and in-frame only. Counted here are approximately 70,000 clones, 87% occurring once; the ten biggest clones make up roughly 3.6%. Sequences were obtained from peripheral blood. Receptors originate from a woman in her forties or fifties with COVID-19, enrolled during active disease. Both conserved end residues are part of each CDR3. Fields, in order: V gene, D gene, J gene, clone size, CDR3 DNA, CDR3 protein. D genes are given only for firm matches. Clone size is given for some rows only: seen once, a few or many times, or a class if the clone is expanded.

TRBV30	.	TRBJ1-1	.	TGTGCCAAAGACAGGAAGAACACTGAAGCTTTCTTT	CAKDRKNTEAFF
TRBV5-6	.	TRBJ1-3	few	TGTGCCAGCAGTTCGTGGTGGGGCTTAAACTCTGGAAACACCATATATTTT	CASSSWWGLNSGNTIYF
TRBV4-2	TRBD1	TRBJ1-5	.	TGTGCCAGCAGCCGAACAGGGGTTCGCAATCAGCCCCAGCATTTT	CASSRTGVRNQPQHF
TRBV20-1	TRBD2	TRBJ2-1	.	TGCAGTGCCCGTAGAGCGGGATTTCAGTTCTTC	CSARRAGFQFF
TRBV4-3	.	TRBJ1-6	.	TGCGCCAGCAGCCAAGACCTGGGGCATTCACCCCTCCACTTT	CASSQDLGHSPLHF
TRBV28	.	TRBJ1-4	.	TGTGCCAGCAGCCTAGGAGGGATAGGTGAAAAACTGTTTTTT	CASSLGGIGEKLFF
TRBV9	.	TRBJ1-1	.	TGTGCCAGCAGCCCCCAGGGACGAGGGGGAACTGAAGCTTTCTTT	CASSPQGRGGTEAFF
TRBV27	TRBD1	TRBJ2-7	.	TGTGCCAGCAGTAAAAGGGACAGGATCGAGCAGTACTTC	CASSKRDRIEQYF
TRBV11-2	.	TRBJ2-1	.	TGTGCCAGCAGTAAGGGTCTAGCGTCTTACAATGAGCAGTTCTTC	CASSKGLASYNEQFF
TRBV27	.	TRBJ2-4	.	TGTGCCAGCAGTTTATCGTGGCAGGGGCCAACCCTAGCCAAAAACATTCAGTACTTC	CASSLSWQGPTLAKNIQYF
TRBV2	TRBD1	TRBJ2-5	few	TGTGCCAGCAGTCCCCGACCGGGACAGGGGGAGACCCAGTACTTC	CASSPRPGQGETQYF